The 7 T cell receptor beta chains reported below all come from one sample, sequenced in a study of PD-L1 blockade in urothelial cancer. The repertoire was sequenced with immunoSEQ multiplex PCR; TCRdb's copy has only in-frame clones and lacks some. Of roughly 25,000 clones listed, around 82% were seen once; the top ten hold 8% to 10%. The source material was PBMCs, sampled around atezolizumab (anti-PD-L1) treatment. These receptors originate from a man aged 70-80 years with urothelial cancer.

This chain joins TRBV7-9 and TRBJ1-1; 8 bases are shared with TRBD1. Losses at the gene ends were 5 bases for V and 1 base for J; bases not matched to a gene: 6. Germline V gene data show CDR1 as SEHNR and CDR2 as FQNEAQ (reference sequence). This CDR3 contains 15 residues. CDR3 sequence (DNA): TGTGCCAGCAGCACCCGGACAGGGACGAACACTGAAGCTTTCTTT. Amino acid sequence: CASSTRTGTNTEAFF.

The genes are TRBV10-1 and TRBJ2-1, with 10 positions matching TRBD2. Germline CDR1 and CDR2: WNHNN and SYGVQD (reference sequence). The CDR3 covers 17 residues. The V and J ends lost 0 bases and 5 bases, in that order; junction bases with no gene match: 7. This CDR3 reads CASSESGSGRANNEQFF. As DNA, the CDR3 is TGCGCCAGCAGTGAGTCCGGGAGCGGGAGGGCTAACAATGAGCAGTTCTTC.

V is TRBV7-9 and J is TRBJ1-2; D is perhaps TRBD1 (6 bases). The CDR3 contains 14 residues. Trimming left V 7 bases short and J 3 bases short, with 15 bases between. The germline V gene has CDR1 SEHNR and CDR2 FQNEAQ (reference sequence). The CDR3 nucleotides are TGTGCCAGCACCTCAACAGGGTTCCACTATGGCTACACCTTC. Amino acid sequence: CASTSTGFHYGYTF. Supplemented by reference TRBV7-9 and TRBJ1-2, the full variable domain reads DTGVSQNPRHKITKRGQNVTFRCDPISEHNRLYWYRQTLGQGPEFLTYFQNEAQLEKSRLLSDRFSAERPKGSFSTLEIQRTEQGDSAMYLCASTSTGFHYGYTFGSGTRLTVV.

This rearrangement joins TRBV6-1 to TRBJ2-7; the match to TRBD1 covers 7 bases. V lost 6 bases to trimming and J lost 3 bases; unmatched junction nucleotides: 5. The germline V gene has CDR1 MNHNS and CDR2 SASEGT. This CDR3 is 13 amino acids long. CDR3: CASRPTGLYEQYF. Written as DNA, the CDR3 is TGTGCCAGCAGACCGACAGGGCTCTACGAGCAGTACTTC.

This clone turned up a few times. The chain carries TRBV5-1 and TRBJ1-1, with 10 bases fitting TRBD1. The germline V gene encodes CDR1 SGHRS and CDR2 YFSETQ. This CDR3 has 15 residues. V was pared by 3 bases and J by 0 bases, with 2 bases of the junction left unmatched. CDR3 in DNA: TGCGCCAGCAGCTCGGGACAGGGGATGAACACTGAAGCTTTCTTT. It codes for CASSSGQGMNTEAFF. Full variable domain (missing parts from reference TRBV5-1 and TRBJ1-1): KAGVTQTPRYLIKTRGQQVTLSCSPISGHRSVSWYQQTPGQGLQFLFEYFSETQRNKGNFPGRFSGRQFSNSRSEMNVSTLELGDSALYLCASSSGQGMNTEAFFGQGTRLTVV.

The V gene is TRBV5-8, the J gene TRBJ1-2; 7 nucleotides agree with TRBD1. This CDR3 comprises 13 residues. J gave up 7 bases and V 0 bases, and 3 bases lay outside the gene matches. The germline CDR1 and CDR2 sequences are SGHTS and YDEGEE. As DNA, the CDR3 is TGTGCCAGCAGCTTGGGCCAGGGGGGTGGCTACACCTTC. Protein sequence: CASSLGQGGGYTF. Combining the CDR3 with reference TRBV5-8 and TRBJ1-2 gives the whole variable domain EAGVTQSPTHLIKTRGQQATLRCSPISGHTSVYWYQQALGLGLQFLLWYDEGEERNRGNFPPRFSGRQFPNYSSELNVNALELEDSALYLCASSLGQGGGYTFGSGTRLTVV.

The gene calls are TRBV2 and TRBJ2-7; D is possibly TRBD2 (6 bases). The CDR3 contains 17 residues. The germline CDR1 and CDR2 sequences are SNHLY and FYNNEI. Deletions cut 7 bases from V and 0 bases from J, with 22 bases between. CDR3 coding DNA: TGTGCCAGCACTCCCGAGGGGAGCGGGCAGAACTCCTACGAGCAGTACTTC. This gives the protein CASTPEGSGQNSYEQYF. Combining the CDR3 with reference TRBV2 and TRBJ2-7 gives the whole variable domain EPEVTQTPSHQVTQMGQEVILRCVPISNHLYFYWYRQILGQKVEFLVSFYNNEISEKSEIFDDQFSVERPDGSNFTLKIRSTKLEDSAMYFCASTPEGSGQNSYEQYFGPGTRLTVT.